This T cell receptor beta chain emerged from a study of T cell repertoires in cytomegalovirus infection. Only a few counts were recorded for this clonotype. Its cognate antigen is unknown. In TCRdb, the reads were re-called with MiXCR into one record per CDR3 protein. The sample consists of approximately 990,000 distinct CDR3 sequences, 31% of them appearing once. V lost 8 bases and J 2 bases, leaving 9 bases between the germline ends. CDR3 length: 12 amino acids. CDR1 and CDR2 (germline): LNHDA, SQIVND (reference sequence). The rearrangement uses TRBV19 and TRBJ1-2, with D possibly TRBD1 on 5 matching bases. The sequenced sample was cultured CD8+ T cells from PBMCs, obtained from culture after CMV antigen stimulation. This clonotype originated in a human donor in good health (CMV status not recorded). Some clones in this sample may be carry-over from other donors' samples. The CDR3 DNA reads TGTGCCAGTGGCGACAGAAACTATGGCTACACCTTC. Protein product: CASGDRNYGYTF.